Listed below are T cell receptor beta chains from one sample, sequenced in a study of T-cell reconstitution after alpha-beta-depleted transplantation in children. TCRdb redid the calling of the PCR reads with MiXCR, one entry per CDR3 protein. The data contain roughly 220,000 distinct CDR3 sequences, approximately 8.4% of them singletons. Sequences were derived from PBMCs, mostly from graft donor cells, sampled 360 days after TCRalphabeta/CD19-depleted stem cell transplant. These receptors came from a male patient under 10 years old who had a stem cell transplant for acute myeloid leukemia, so the T cells may come from the graft donor. Each CDR3 is given with its conserved first and last residue. D genes are given only for firm matches. The listing skips clone size in some rows; elsewhere it reads once, few, many or a size class.

j_call	v_call	d_call	clone_size	cdr3_nt	cdr3_aa
TRBJ2-3	TRBV5-1	TRBD2	few	TGCGCCAGCAGCCCATCTCCGCTTAGCGGGACCGCCACAGATACGCAGTATTTT	CASSPSPLSGTATDTQYF
TRBJ2-7	TRBV20-1	NA	NA	TGCAGTGCTAGTCTCGCCTACGAGCAGTACTTC	CSASLAYEQYF
TRBJ1-4	TRBV10-3	NA	many	TGTGCCATCAGTGAGGGGACGGGGGCTGAAAAACTGTTTTTT	CAISEGTGAEKLFF
TRBJ2-5	TRBV7-9	NA	many	TGTGCCAGCAGCTTATCGGACACCCCAGCGGGGACCCAGTACTTC	CASSLSDTPAGTQYF
TRBJ2-1	TRBV4-1	TRBD1	few	TGCGCCAGCAGCCTCCTGAACAGGGGGGCCTACAATGAGCAGTTCTTC	CASSLLNRGAYNEQFF
TRBJ2-1	TRBV5-1	NA	few	TGCGCCAGCCGCCCCGGGACCATCCTTCTCTCTCTACACAATGAGCAGTTCTTC	CASRPGTILLSLHNEQFF
TRBJ1-2	TRBV12-3/TRBV12-4	NA	NA	TGTGCCAGCAGTTCCGGGAGGGGCTACTATGGCTACACCTTC	CASSSGRGYYGYTF
TRBJ2-7	TRBV15	NA	NA	TGTGCCACCAGCAGTATCCTAAAGCGGACAACCTACGAGCAGTACTTC	CATSSILKRTTYEQYF
TRBJ1-2	TRBV10-3	NA	few	TGTGCCATCAGTGAGTCGACAGGAGGCTATGTTTTTGGCTACACCTTC	CAISESTGGYVFGYTF
TRBJ2-1	TRBV12-3/TRBV12-4	NA	few	TGTGCCAGCAGCCCGAGGGACGACTCCTACAATGAGCAGTTCTTC	CASSPRDDSYNEQFF
TRBJ2-7	TRBV25-1	TRBD2	many	TGTGCCAGCAGTGAAGAGATAGGACTAGCTAACCCGAAGCAGTACTTC	CASSEEIGLANPKQYF
TRBJ2-1	TRBV11-2	TRBD2	NA	TGTGCCAGCAGCTCCTCACATGGGACTAGCGGGGGGGCCTACAATGAGCAGTTCTTC	CASSSSHGTSGGAYNEQFF
TRBJ2-5	TRBV5-6	NA	NA	TGTGCCAGCAGCTTGGGGGCGGAGAGGACCCAGTACTTC	CASSLGAERTQYF